This T cell receptor (beta chain) was sequenced during a study of early stage breast cancer tumors. At the level of the study: Of roughly 17 invasive breast tumors, twelve were hormone receptor-positive, HER2-negative. Study-level points and caveats: Tumors had roughly 2.5-fold higher T cell density and higher clonality than adjacent normal breast tissue. Unsorted bulk genomic DNA sequencing lacked pairing and functional marker data. Most shared enriched TCRB sequences were commonly generated ones.

The CDR3 is 14 residues long. The germline V gene has CDR1 SGHRS and CDR2 YFSETQ. J was trimmed by 4 bases and V by 6 bases; bases with no gene match: 5. There are a few counts of this clone. Its antigen is as yet unknown. Only in-frame clones appear in the TCRdb table, and some are missing; sequencing was by immunoSEQ multiplex PCR. The table includes roughly 40,000 clones, around two thirds detected once. This TCR derives from a person aged 50 to 59 with breast cancer. The sample was blood. The V call is TRBV5-1, the J call TRBJ1-3; 9 bases fit TRBD1. CDR3 sequence (DNA): TGCGCCAGCAACGTAGGGACAGGGGGAAACACCATATATTTT. Translated, it gives CASNVGTGGNTIYF.